Listed below are T cell receptor beta chains from one sample, sequenced in a study of blood T cell repertoires in COVID-19. Profiling relied on immunoSEQ multiplex PCR, and the TCRdb table lists in-frame clones only, not all of them. The repertoire includes 300,000 to 400,000 clones, 65% to 90% of them detected once, and roughly 4.2% sits in the top ten. The sequenced sample consisted of PBMCs or T cells enriched from blood (not recorded which). Receptor source: a middle-aged woman with acute COVID-19. The CDR3 runs from the conserved cysteine through the conserved F or W. A D gene is named only where the DNA matches it firmly. Part of the rows lack a size; the others show once, few, many or a class for expanded clones.

TRBV5-4,TRBJ1-3,NA,NA,TGTGCCAGCAGCTTGGCGGGGATCACTGGAAACACCATATATTTT,CASSLAGITGNTIYF
TRBV6-2/TRBV6-3,TRBJ1-2,TRBD1,NA,TGTGCCAGCAGTTATCCGGGACAGATCCCAAACTACACCTTC,CASSYPGQIPNYTF
TRBV4-3,TRBJ1-2,NA,once,TGCGCCAGCAGCCAAGATCAGGGGTTTGGCTACACCTTC,CASSQDQGFGYTF
TRBV5-6,TRBJ1-5,NA,NA,TGTGCCAGCAGCGTGACGGGAACGGGTTATCAGCCCCAGCATTTT,CASSVTGTGYQPQHF
TRBV7-3,TRBJ1-2,TRBD1,NA,TGTGCCAGCAGCTCCCCCAATTCGAGGGGGCAAGGGTATGGCTACACCTTC,CASSSPNSRGQGYGYTF
TRBV6-2/TRBV6-3,TRBJ2-7,TRBD1,NA,TGTGCCAGCAGTTACCAGGGGGCCGACTACGAGCAGTACTTC,CASSYQGADYEQYF
TRBV6-5,TRBJ2-3,NA,NA,TGTGCCAGCAGTTCCCAGTTGGGAGGCACAGATACGCAGTATTTT,CASSSQLGGTDTQYF
TRBV29-1,TRBJ2-3,TRBD1,NA,TGCAGCGCTTGGGACAGGGACTATGATACGCAGTATTTT,CSAWDRDYDTQYF
TRBV20-1,TRBJ1-2,NA,NA,TGCAGTGCTAGAGATCTCGGTGGCTACACCTTC,CSARDLGGYTF
TRBV9,TRBJ2-7,TRBD2,NA,TGTGCCAGCAGCGTATTAGGGGCCACGGGGGGTGAGCAGTACTTC,CASSVLGATGGEQYF
TRBV7-8,TRBJ2-5,TRBD1,NA,TGTGCCAGCAGCCGAGACAGGGGGCTTGGGGAGACCCAGTACTTC,CASSRDRGLGETQYF
TRBV7-9,TRBJ2-1,TRBD2,NA,TGTGCCAGCAGCTTAGTCCCCCTACTAGCGGGGGTTGAGCAGTTCTTC,CASSLVPLLAGVEQFF
TRBV15,TRBJ1-6,NA,NA,TGTGCCACCAGCTCATCTCTACAGGGTTCCCTCCACTTT,CATSSSLQGSLHF
TRBV10-3,TRBJ2-7,TRBD2,NA,TGTGCCATCGGGGGGGTCGATTTGGGCGAGCAGTACTTC,CAIGGVDLGEQYF
TRBV12-3/TRBV12-4,TRBJ1-2,TRBD1,NA,TGTGCCAGCAGGAACGACAGGGCCTATGGCTACACCTTC,CASRNDRAYGYTF
TRBV7-2,TRBJ2-5,TRBD2,NA,TGTGCCAGCAGCCGCAAGGCGGGAGGTGGAGAGACCCAGTACTTC,CASSRKAGGGETQYF